One and the same sample provided the 26 T cell receptor beta chains below, sequenced in a study of cytomegalovirus exposure and HLA in healthy donors. Using immunoSEQ multiplex PCR, the repertoire was profiled, and TCRdb retains in-frame clones only, with some absent. The sample includes about 360,000 clones, roughly 85% seen only once; the top ten take roughly 0.83%. The sequencing input was PBMCs. Receptors originate from a woman aged 18-29 years in good health and CMV-seronegative.

The J gene is TRBJ2-1, the V gene TRBV6-5; D not certain. This CDR3 has 12 amino acids. The germline V gene has CDR1 MNHEY and CDR2 SVGAGI. With 2 bases removed from V and 8 bases from J, the gap between germline ends came to 7 bases. The CDR3 DNA is TGTGCCAGCAGTTACGGCCTCCATGAGCAGTTCTTC. It yields the protein CASSYGLHEQFF.

Details on this clone: The sample has other DNA sequences that encode this CDR3 too. V and J are TRBV28 and TRBJ2-1, with a weak D call TRBD1 (6 bases). The CDR3 spans 13 residues. Germline CDR1 reads MDHEN; CDR2 reads SYDVKM. V was clipped by 5 bases and J by 6 bases, with 11 bases between them. The CDR3 loop is CASSLLGGNEQFF. CDR3 in DNA: TGTGCCAGCAGTCTCCTAGGGGGCAATGAGCAGTTCTTC.

Comment on this clone: Additional DNA sequences in this sample encode the identical CDR3. This chain uses TRBV28 with TRBJ2-7; D might be TRBD2 (6 bases). The CDR3 runs 13 residues. Trimming left V 6 bases short and J 4 bases short, with 13 bases between. The germline CDR1 and CDR2 sequences are MDHEN and SYDVKM. The CDR3 nucleotides read TGTGCCAGCAGCCTAGTTGGGGGGTACGAGCAGTACTTC. It translates to CASSLVGGYEQYF. The full variable domain, completed using reference TRBV28 and TRBJ2-7, is DVKVTQSSRYLVKRTGEKVFLECVQDMDHENMFWYRQDPGLGLRLIYFSYDVKMKEKGDIPEGYSVSREKKERFSLILESASTNQTSMYLCASSLVGGYEQYFGPGTRLTVT.

The chain recombines TRBV9 with TRBJ2-6, with 10 bases that match TRBD1. This CDR3 spans 18 amino acids. J lost 4 bases, V lost 0 bases, and 7 bases had no gene match. Germline-derived CDR1 and CDR2 are SGDLS and YYNGEE. CDR3 sequence: CASSVDVGTGAGANVLTF. CDR3 DNA: TGTGCCAGCAGCGTAGATGTGGGGACAGGGGCCGGGGCCAACGTCCTGACTTTC. Complete variable domain (other parts from reference TRBV9 and TRBJ2-6): DSGVTQTPKHLITATGQRVTLRCSPRSGDLSVYWYQQSLDQGLQFLIQYYNGEERAKGNILERFSAQQFPDLHSELNLSSLELGDSALYFCASSVDVGTGAGANVLTFGAGSRLTVL.

V usage is TRBV28 and J usage is TRBJ2-7; D is perhaps TRBD1 (6 bases). CDR3 length equals 15 residues. Germline V gene lookup returns CDR1 MDHEN and CDR2 SYDVKM. Trimming took off 3 bases at V and 3 bases at J, with 15 bases between the two ends. The CDR3 DNA reads TGTGCCAGCAGTTTGCTTTCAGGGGCCTACTACGAGCAGTACTTC. Residues: CASSLLSGAYYEQYF.

The chain couples TRBV5-1 to TRBJ1-6; 7 bases fit TRBD1. After removal of 3 bases from V and 6 bases from J, the junction contained 3 bases not matched to a gene. In germline, CDR1 is SGHRS, CDR2 YFSETQ. The CDR3 spans 14 residues. The CDR3 protein is CASSWDSVNSPLHF. The DNA for the CDR3 is TGCGCCAGCAGCTGGGACAGCGTTAATTCACCCCTCCACTTT.

The chain carries TRBV18 and TRBJ2-7; a weak D match, TRBD1 (8 bases). V dropped 6 bases and J dropped 3 bases, with 15 bases sitting between them. From germline, CDR1 is KGHSH and CDR2 LQKENI. There are 14 residues in the CDR3. CDR3 bases: TGTGCCAGCTCGCGGGAGACAGGGGTCTACGAGCAGTACTTC. This sequence encodes CASSRETGVYEQYF. Full variable domain (remainder filled in from reference TRBV18 and TRBJ2-7): NAGVMQNPRHLVRRRGQEARLRCSPMKGHSHVYWYRQLPEEGLKFMVYLQKENIIDESGMPKERFSAEFPKEGPSILRIQQVVRGDSAAYFCASSRETGVYEQYFGPGTRLTVT.

This clone appeared a few times. The rearrangement links TRBV6-5 to TRBJ1-2; 9 nucleotides agree with TRBD1. The germline gives CDR1 MNHEY, CDR2 SVGAGI. This CDR3 comprises 13 residues. V shed 2 bases, J shed 8 bases, and the junction held 3 bases outside the gene matches. The CDR3 nucleotides read TGTGCCAGCAGTTACAGGACAGGGGAAGGCTACACCTTC. Protein sequence: CASSYRTGEGYTF.

This rearrangement joins TRBV7-9 to TRBJ2-1, with 9 bases aligning to TRBD2. Trimming removed 1 base from V and 4 bases from J; junction bases left unmatched: 5. The germline V gene has CDR1 SEHNR and CDR2 FQNEAQ (reference sequence). This CDR3 has 16 residues. CDR3 sequence reads: CASSLVRLAGYNEQFF. The CDR3 bases are TGTGCCAGCAGCTTAGTAAGGCTAGCGGGGTACAATGAGCAGTTCTTC.

This rearrangement joins TRBV9 to TRBJ1-2; TRBD1 is a possible D gene (6 bases). Germline CDR1 reads SGDLS; CDR2 reads YYNGEE. The CDR3 has 15 residues. V was cut by 5 bases and J by 6 bases, with 20 bases left in between. CDR3 bases: TGTGCCAGCAGTGTCGAAATGTGGGGGCGTAATGGCTACACCTTC. Its translation: CASSVEMWGRNGYTF.

The chain has TRBV5-1 and TRBJ2-5; 7 nucleotides align to TRBD1. This CDR3 is built from 16 residues. J gave up 2 bases and V 4 bases, and 11 bases lay outside the gene matches. Germline V CDR1 and CDR2: SGHRS, YFSETQ. CDR3 in DNA: TGCGCCAGCAGCCCAGGGACAGCTACATTTCAAGAGACCCAGTACTTC. Translation gives CASSPGTATFQETQYF.

As for this clone: The identical CDR3 is also encoded by other nucleotide sequences in the sample. The chain is built from TRBV4-2 and TRBJ2-1; tentative D call: TRBD2 (6 bases). Germline V gives CDR1 LGHNA, CDR2 YNFKEQ. CDR3 length: 16 residues. V was trimmed by 0 bases and J by 2 bases, leaving 11 bases between them. CDR3 nucleotides: TGTGCCAGCAGCCAAGAAAGCGGAGGGCCCTACAATGAGCAGTTCTTC. This encodes CASSQESGGPYNEQFF.

The CDR3 nucleotides read TGTGCCAGCAGTGAAGTTAGGACTGTTAACACTGAAGCTTTCTTT. It yields the protein CASSEVRTVNTEAFF. The V call is TRBV6-1, the J call TRBJ1-1; D remains unclear. V was cut by 1 base and J by 2 bases, with 11 bases left in between. CDR1 MNHNS and CDR2 SASEGT come from the germline V gene. The CDR3 covers 15 residues.

The V gene is TRBV7-9, the J gene TRBJ2-2; D gene unclear. The CDR3 contains 14 residues. V gave up 0 bases and J gave up 8 bases, with 10 bases separating them. The V gene's germline CDR1 is SEHNR and CDR2 FQNEAQ (reference sequence). The CDR3 loop is CASSLAPRSGELFF. The CDR3 nucleotides are TGTGCCAGCAGCTTAGCGCCCCGGTCTGGGGAGCTGTTTTTT.

In this sample, this clone turned up once. The V call is TRBV27, the J call TRBJ2-1; 9 bases are shared with TRBD2. J lost 3 bases, V lost 0 bases, and 3 bases had no gene match. Germline-derived CDR1 and CDR2 are MNHEY and SMNVEV (reference sequence). The CDR3 runs to 16 residues. CDR3 coding DNA: TGTGCCAGCAGTTTATCAGTGCGGGAGGGCTACAATGAGCAGTTCTTC. This encodes CASSLSVREGYNEQFF.

This chain connects TRBV15 to TRBJ2-5; 7 bases match TRBD2. This CDR3 spans 17 amino acids. The trim removed 2 bases at V and 1 base at J, leaving 10 bases unmatched. CDR1 LNHNV and CDR2 YYDKDF come from the germline V gene (reference sequence). CDR3 residues: CATSRSGGTSFQETQYF. The CDR3 coding sequence is TGTGCCACCAGCAGATCCGGGGGGACGTCTTTCCAAGAGACCCAGTACTTC.

The chain carries TRBV7-9 and TRBJ2-2, with a tentative D call TRBD2 (5 bases). Germline CDR1 is SEHNR and CDR2 is FQNEAQ (reference sequence). Trimming removed 5 bases from V and 1 base from J, with 11 bases in between. The CDR3 has 15 amino acids. The CDR3: CASSPRTGNTGELFF. The CDR3 bases are TGTGCCAGCAGCCCTCGGACTGGGAACACCGGGGAGCTGTTTTTT.

The V and J genes are TRBV4-1 and TRBJ1-4, with D tentatively TRBD1 (5 bases). CDR1 and CDR2 from the germline V gene are MGHRA and YSYEKL. CDR3 length equals 18 residues. V lost 1 base and J lost 0, with 15 bases in between. CDR3 coding DNA: TGCGCCAGCAGCCAAGCACAGGCAGGGTTAACAACTAATGAAAAACTGTTTTTT. As protein: CASSQAQAGLTTNEKLFF.

This clone was seen a single time. V gene TRBV11-2 combines with J gene TRBJ1-2; perhaps TRBD1 as D (6 bases). V lost 5 bases and J lost 8, with 18 bases in between. The germline V gene encodes CDR1 SGHAT and CDR2 FQNNGV. The CDR3 consists of 14 residues. CDR3 amino acids: CASSPTGGAEGYTF. DNA of the CDR3: TGTGCCAGCAGCCCGACGGGGGGCGCAGAGGGCTACACCTTC.

This chain connects TRBV30 to TRBJ2-7; tentative D call: TRBD1 (5 bases). V was pared by 5 bases and J by 1 base, with 9 bases between. Germline CDR1 is GTSNPN and CDR2 is SVGIG (reference sequence). The CDR3 covers 12 residues. The CDR3 DNA sequence: TGTGCCTGGGGGGCCCTTTCCTACGAGCAGTACTTC. Encoded protein: CAWGALSYEQYF.

This rearrangement joins TRBV2 to TRBJ1-2; a possible D gene is TRBD1 (5 bases). V was shortened by 4 bases and J by 0 bases, with 9 bases between the two germline ends. The CDR3 totals 14 residues. Germline V gives CDR1 SNHLY, CDR2 FYNNEI. The CDR3 protein is CASSGQLANYGYTF. CDR3 nucleotide sequence: TGTGCCAGCAGTGGACAGTTAGCTAACTATGGCTACACCTTC.

The genes are TRBV15 and TRBJ2-2; TRBD1 is a possible D gene (6 bases). This CDR3 has 15 residues. CDR1 is LNHNV and CDR2 is YYDKDF in the germline V gene (reference sequence). V was shortened by 0 bases and J by 2 bases, with 7 bases between the two germline ends. The CDR3 is CATSREDRNTGELFF. The CDR3, as DNA: TGTGCCACCAGCAGAGAGGACAGAAACACCGGGGAGCTGTTTTTT.

The genes are TRBV18 and TRBJ2-1; 7 bases are a match to TRBD2. Germline V gene sequence: CDR1 KGHSH, CDR2 LQKENI. This CDR3 region has 13 residues. Trimming at V came to 3 bases and at J to 7 bases, leaving 3 bases not matched to a gene. For the CDR3, the DNA is TGTGCCAGCTCACCGCGGACTAGGAATGAGCAGTTCTTC. Protein product: CASSPRTRNEQFF.

V and J are TRBV9 and TRBJ2-1; 7 bases are a match to TRBD1. Germline values: CDR1 SGDLS, CDR2 YYNGEE. Trimming at V came to 4 bases and at J to 3 bases, leaving 10 bases not matched to a gene. The CDR3 loop spans 16 amino acids. This CDR3 reads CASSSNPDRDYNEQFF. The CDR3 DNA sequence: TGTGCCAGCAGCTCGAATCCAGACAGGGACTACAATGAGCAGTTCTTC.

The V gene is TRBV20-1, the J gene TRBJ2-4, with D possibly being TRBD2 (5 bases). Germline loops: CDR1 DFQATT, CDR2 SNEGSKA (reference sequence). This CDR3 has 11 amino acids. Trimming removed 7 bases from V and 10 bases from J, with 14 bases in between. The CDR3 is CSVATPRIQYF. For the CDR3, the DNA is TGCAGTGTAGCGACTCCCAGGATTCAGTACTTC.

The V call is TRBV7-9, the J call TRBJ2-2, with D perhaps matching TRBD1 (6 bases). The CDR3 totals 15 residues. Trimming left V 3 bases short and J 4 bases short, with 12 bases between. Per germline, CDR1 SEHNR and CDR2 FQNEAQ (reference sequence). Here the CDR3 DNA reads TGTGCCAGCAGCTTCTACAGGGACATCACCGGGGAGCTGTTTTTT. Residues: CASSFYRDITGELFF. Based on the CDR3 plus reference TRBV7-9 and TRBJ2-2, the full variable domain is DTGVSQNPRHKITKRGQNVTFRCDPISEHNRLYWYRQTLGQGPEFLTYFQNEAQLEKSRLLSDRFSAERPKGSFSTLEIQRTEQGDSAMYLCASSFYRDITGELFFGEGSRLTVL.